The 15 T cell receptor beta chains given below trace back to one sample, sequenced in a study of cytomegalovirus exposure and HLA in healthy donors. The data were produced by immunoSEQ multiplex PCR, yet TCRdb's version contains in-frame clones alone and is incomplete. The top ten hold about 3.1% of the sample, which has approximately 160,000 clones, about 89% seen once. Source material: PBMCs. Every receptor here comes from a woman aged 18-29 years in good health and CMV-seropositive.

The V and J genes are TRBV13 and TRBJ2-7; D is uncertain. CDR3 length: 12 residues. Germline V gene lookup returns CDR1 PRHDT and CDR2 FYEKMQ (reference sequence). Trimming removed 4 bases at V and 4 bases at J, with 8 bases between. The CDR3 region is CASSSSRYEQYF. For the CDR3, the DNA is TGTGCCAGCAGCTCATCTAGGTACGAGCAGTACTTC.

The chain has TRBV11-3 and TRBJ2-1, with TRBD1 matching 9 bases. The germline gives CDR1 SGHNT, CDR2 YENEEA. CDR3 length: 15 residues. V lost 4 bases and J lost 8; bases outside the gene matches: 9. The CDR3 DNA reads as TGTGCCAGCAGCTCCAGGACAGGGGTAAGGGATGAGCAGTTCTTC. Translated, it gives CASSSRTGVRDEQFF.

The chain employs TRBV28 and TRBJ1-5; 7 nucleotides agree with TRBD1. In germline, CDR1 is MDHEN, CDR2 SYDVKM. The CDR3 is 17 residues long. The trim removed 6 bases at V and 0 bases at J, leaving 11 bases unmatched. CDR3 region: CASSLPRQGVSNQPQHF. The CDR3, as DNA: TGTGCCAGCAGCCTTCCCCGACAGGGTGTTAGCAATCAGCCCCAGCATTTT.

V usage is TRBV30 and J usage is TRBJ2-7, with 8 positions matching TRBD1. J gave up 5 bases and V 3 bases, and 9 bases lay outside the gene matches. This CDR3 region has 14 residues. Germline V gene lookup returns CDR1 GTSNPN and CDR2 SVGIG (reference sequence). The CDR3 DNA reads TGTGCCTGGAGGGGCCAGGGGGCTCTGCACGAGCAGTACTTC. It encodes CAWRGQGALHEQYF. Full variable domain (missing parts from reference TRBV30 and TRBJ2-7): SQTIHQWPATLVQPVGSPLSLECTVEGTSNPNLYWYRQAAGRGLQLLFYSVGIGQISSEVPQNLSASRPQDRQFILSSKKLLLSDSGFYLCAWRGQGALHEQYFGPGTRLTVT.

The V gene is TRBV7-9, the J gene TRBJ2-1; D perhaps matches TRBD2 (6 bases). The CDR3 spans 16 residues. Germline CDR1 SEHNR, CDR2 FQNEAQ (reference sequence). Trimming left V 0 bases short and J 2 bases short, with 11 bases between. The CDR3 region has the DNA TGTGCCAGCAGCTTAGCCCAGGCGGGGCCCTACAATGAGCAGTTCTTC. Its protein is CASSLAQAGPYNEQFF.

V usage is TRBV30 and J usage is TRBJ2-7, with D unclear. This CDR3 region has 13 residues. With 0 bases removed from V and 0 bases from J, the gap between germline ends came to 6 bases. Germline-derived CDR1 and CDR2 are GTSNPN and SVGIG (reference sequence). CDR3 sequence: CAWSVFGSYEQYF. The CDR3 DNA follows: TGTGCCTGGAGTGTGTTCGGCTCCTACGAGCAGTACTTC. Variable domain in full (rest from reference TRBV30 and TRBJ2-7): SQTIHQWPATLVQPVGSPLSLECTVEGTSNPNLYWYRQAAGRGLQLLFYSVGIGQISSEVPQNLSASRPQDRQFILSSKKLLLSDSGFYLCAWSVFGSYEQYFGPGTRLTVT.

The genes are TRBV6-6 and TRBJ2-7; 8 bases map to TRBD2. The V gene end was trimmed by 0 bases and the J gene end by 6 bases; junction bases not matched to a gene: 4. The length of the CDR3 is 14 residues. Per the germline V gene, CDR1 is MNHNY and CDR2 is SVGAGI (reference sequence). This CDR3 is CASSYSSGATEQYF. CDR3 nucleotides: TGTGCCAGCAGTTACTCTAGCGGGGCGACCGAGCAGTACTTC.

The V and J genes are TRBV13 and TRBJ1-1; TRBD1 agrees at 7 bases. The trim removed 5 bases at V and 1 base at J, leaving 7 bases unmatched. Looked up from germline, CDR1 is PRHDT and CDR2 is FYEKMQ (reference sequence). The CDR3 is 15 amino acids. The CDR3 nucleotides are TGTGCCAGCAGCAGCATGACAGGGAGGAACACTGAAGCTTTCTTT. Translated: CASSSMTGRNTEAFF.

The rearrangement uses TRBV6-5 and TRBJ1-4; 7 bases agree with TRBD1. The germline V gene encodes CDR1 MNHEY and CDR2 SVGAGI. J was trimmed by 10 bases and V by 5 bases; bases with no gene match: 13. The CDR3 contains 15 residues. The CDR3 DNA is TGTGCCAGCAGTAACGGACAGGCCTTAGGCGGAAAACTGTTTTTT. This encodes CASSNGQALGGKLFF.

This rearrangement joins TRBV7-8 to TRBJ1-2; tentative D call: TRBD1 (5 bases). Trimming pared 5 bases from V and 8 bases from J, leaving 15 bases between. In germline, CDR1 is SGHVS, CDR2 FQNEAQ. The CDR3 sequence is 13 residues long. Here the CDR3 reads CASSGDPGYGYTF. In nucleotides, the CDR3 is TGTGCCAGCAGCGGCGACCCAGGGTACGGCTACACCTTC.

This clone was seen just once. The V gene is TRBV2, the J gene TRBJ2-3; TRBD2 matches 8 bases. The CDR3 has 14 amino acids. In germline, CDR1 is SNHLY, CDR2 FYNNEI. V lost 6 bases to trimming and J lost 0 bases; unmatched junction nucleotides: 2. The CDR3 DNA is TGTGCCAGCAGCAGCGGGAGTAGCACAGATACGCAGTATTTT. Its protein product is CASSSGSSTDTQYF.

The V gene is TRBV15, the J gene TRBJ2-2; 10 positions match TRBD2. The CDR3 is 17 residues long. The trim removed 1 base at V and 1 base at J, leaving 3 bases unmatched. The germline gives CDR1 LNHNV, CDR2 YYDKDF (reference sequence). The CDR3: CATSRAGTSENTGELFF. The CDR3 DNA sequence: TGTGCCACCAGCAGAGCCGGGACTAGCGAGAACACCGGGGAGCTGTTTTTT.

The V gene is TRBV6-5, the J gene TRBJ1-1; tentatively, D is TRBD1 (6 bases). V lost 2 bases to trimming and J lost 5 bases, with 15 bases between them. CDR3 size: 15 residues. Germline lookup yields CDR1 MNHEY and CDR2 SVGAGI. CDR3 amino acids: CASSYTRGQGTEAFF. The CDR3 region has the DNA TGTGCCAGCAGTTACACTCGGGGTCAGGGGACTGAAGCTTTCTTT.

The chain couples TRBV9 to TRBJ2-2, with 9 bases lining up with TRBD1. Germline V gene lookup returns CDR1 SGDLS and CDR2 YYNGEE. Unmatched junction bases numbered 6, after V lost 2 bases and J lost 4 bases. This CDR3 has 16 amino acids. CDR3 coding DNA: TGTGCCAGCAGCGTCACACAGGGGGCTGGCACCGGGGAGCTGTTTTTT. Protein product: CASSVTQGAGTGELFF.

Written as DNA, the CDR3 is TGTGCCAGCAGCACCCGGACAGGGGGCAACTACGAGCAGTACTTC. This gives the protein CASSTRTGGNYEQYF. V and J are TRBV5-4 and TRBJ2-7; 11 nucleotides line up with TRBD1. With 4 bases clipped from V and 3 bases from J, the junction kept 6 bases outside the gene matches. The length of the CDR3 is 15 residues. Germline lookup yields CDR1 SGHNT and CDR2 YYREEE (reference sequence).